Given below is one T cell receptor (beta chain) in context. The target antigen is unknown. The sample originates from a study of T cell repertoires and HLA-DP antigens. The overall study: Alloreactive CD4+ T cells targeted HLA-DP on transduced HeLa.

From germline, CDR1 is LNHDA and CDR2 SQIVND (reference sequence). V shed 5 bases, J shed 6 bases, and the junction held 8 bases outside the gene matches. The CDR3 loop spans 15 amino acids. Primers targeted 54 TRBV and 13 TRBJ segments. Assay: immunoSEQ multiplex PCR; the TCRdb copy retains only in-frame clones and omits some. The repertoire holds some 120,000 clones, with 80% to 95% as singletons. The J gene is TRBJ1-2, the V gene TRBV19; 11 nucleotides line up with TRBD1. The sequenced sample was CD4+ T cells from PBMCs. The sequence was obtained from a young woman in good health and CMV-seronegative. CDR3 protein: CASSLWTGGRDGYTF. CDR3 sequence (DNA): TGTGCCAGTAGTCTTTGGACAGGGGGCCGCGATGGCTACACCTTC.